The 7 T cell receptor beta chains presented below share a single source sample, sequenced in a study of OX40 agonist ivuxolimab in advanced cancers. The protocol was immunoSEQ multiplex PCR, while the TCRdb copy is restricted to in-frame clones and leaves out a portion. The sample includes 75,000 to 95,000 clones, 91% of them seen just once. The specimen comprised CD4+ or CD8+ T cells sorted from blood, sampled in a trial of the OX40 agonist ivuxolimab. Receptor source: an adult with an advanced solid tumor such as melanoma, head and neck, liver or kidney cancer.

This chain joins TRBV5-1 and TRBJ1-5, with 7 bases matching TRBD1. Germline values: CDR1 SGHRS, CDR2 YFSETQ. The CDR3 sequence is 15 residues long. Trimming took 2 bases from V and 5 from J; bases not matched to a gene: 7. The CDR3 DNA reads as TGCGCCAGCAGCTTACAAACAGGGGATGATCAGCCCCAGCATTTT. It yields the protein CASSLQTGDDQPQHF.

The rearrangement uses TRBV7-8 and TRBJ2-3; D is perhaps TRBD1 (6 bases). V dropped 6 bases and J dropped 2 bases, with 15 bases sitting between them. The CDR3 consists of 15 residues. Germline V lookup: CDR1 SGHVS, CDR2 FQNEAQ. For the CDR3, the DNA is TGTGCCAGCAGGCAACAGGGTAACCCCACAGATACGCAGTATTTT. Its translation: CASRQQGNPTDTQYF.

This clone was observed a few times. The CDR3 DNA reads TGTGCCTGGAGCCACAAGAGGGAAAGCAATCAGCCCCAGCATTTT. Its translation: CAWSHKRESNQPQHF. The V gene is TRBV30, the J gene TRBJ1-5; the D is unclear. This CDR3 comprises 15 residues. V lost 3 bases to trimming and J lost 1 base, with 13 bases between them. Germline values: CDR1 GTSNPN, CDR2 SVGIG (reference sequence).

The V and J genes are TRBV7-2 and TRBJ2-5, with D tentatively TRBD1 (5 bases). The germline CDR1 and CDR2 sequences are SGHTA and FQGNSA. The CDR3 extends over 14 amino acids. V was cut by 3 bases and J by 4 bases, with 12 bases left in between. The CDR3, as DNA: TGTGCCAGCAGCTTGGCCAGGGTTAGAGAGACCCAGTACTTC. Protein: CASSLARVRETQYF.

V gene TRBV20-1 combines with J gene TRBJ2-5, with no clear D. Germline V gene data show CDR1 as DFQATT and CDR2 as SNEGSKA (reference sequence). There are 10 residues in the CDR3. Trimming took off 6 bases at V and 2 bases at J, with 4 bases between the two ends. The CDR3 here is CSAQQETQYF. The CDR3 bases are TGCAGTGCCCAACAAGAGACCCAGTACTTC.

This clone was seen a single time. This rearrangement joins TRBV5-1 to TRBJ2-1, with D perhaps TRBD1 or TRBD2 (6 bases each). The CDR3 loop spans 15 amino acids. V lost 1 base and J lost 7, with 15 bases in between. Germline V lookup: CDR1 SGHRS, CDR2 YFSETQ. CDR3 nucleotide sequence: TGCGCCAGCAGCTTGACGGAGGGACAACAGAATGAGCAGTTCTTC. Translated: CASSLTEGQQNEQFF.

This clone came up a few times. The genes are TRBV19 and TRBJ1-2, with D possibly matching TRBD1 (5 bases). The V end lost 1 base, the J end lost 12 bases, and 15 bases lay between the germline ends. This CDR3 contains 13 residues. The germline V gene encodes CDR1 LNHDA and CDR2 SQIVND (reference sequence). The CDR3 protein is CASSIAGTAEDTF. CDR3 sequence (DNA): TGTGCCAGTAGTATAGCCGGGACGGCTGAAGACACCTTC.